This T cell receptor (beta chain) emerged from a study of T-cell memory formation after mild COVID-19. Regarding the study as a whole: Clones which contracted sat mainly in CM and EM if CD4+, and in EMRA if CD8+. Several responding clones turned up in pre-infection memory, indicating that cross-reactive memory may have taken part.

The sample holds a few counts of this clonotype. Its antigen is currently unknown. This CDR3 has 12 amino acids. Trimming pared 7 bases from V and 5 bases from J, leaving 8 bases between. Germline assignment: CDR1 SNHLY and CDR2 FYNNEI. Amplification by 5'RACE using constant-segment primers produced TCR alpha and TCR beta cDNA libraries that carried sample barcodes and UMIs. TCRdb called the 5' RACE reads again in MiXCR, with one record for every CDR3 protein. The table records around 310,000 distinct CDR3 sequences, 14% of them present only once. V gene TRBV2 combines with J gene TRBJ1-4; D uncertain. The receptor's source is a man aged 18 to 30 who had mild COVID-19 (a few samples of this study predate the infection). Cell type and time point are not known. Sequencing used PBMCs or a T cell subset sorted from them (not recorded which). CDR3 loop: CASTLYNEKLFF. CDR3 sequence (DNA): TGTGCCAGCACGTTATACAATGAAAAACTGTTTTTT.